Each of the 22 T cell receptor beta chains below was sequenced from the same sample in a study of blood T cell repertoires in COVID-19. The repertoire was sequenced with immunoSEQ multiplex PCR; TCRdb's copy has only in-frame clones and lacks some. The sample records 250,000 to 350,000 clones, 80% to 85% being singletons. The sample was peripheral blood. These receptors all come from a person aged 70 to 85 with COVID-19, enrolled during active disease.

The chain carries TRBV10-3 and TRBJ2-1; 10 bases match TRBD2. The germline V gene encodes CDR1 ENHRY and CDR2 SYGVKD. The CDR3 is 16 amino acids. Germline trimming cut 5 bases from V and 7 bases from J; bases unmatched to any gene: 11. The CDR3 reads CAISPRGLAGANEQFF. CDR3 in DNA: TGTGCCATCAGTCCTAGGGGGCTAGCGGGAGCAAATGAGCAGTTCTTC.

The chain is built from TRBV25-1 and TRBJ2-1; possibly TRBD1 for D (5 bases). Germline CDR1 is MGHDK and CDR2 is SYGVNS. The CDR3 is 15 residues long. Trimming took 1 base from V and 5 from J, leaving 12 bases between them. CDR3 nucleotides: TGTGCCAGCAGTGAATTCAGTAAGGGGAACAATGAGCAGTTCTTC. As protein: CASSEFSKGNNEQFF.

The chain recombines TRBV9 with TRBJ1-6; D is possibly TRBD1 (6 bases). Germline CDR1 is SGDLS and CDR2 is YYNGEE. The CDR3 sequence is 15 residues long. The V end lost 0 bases, the J end lost 6 bases, and 10 bases lay between the germline ends. The CDR3 region is CASSVEGRGNSPLHF. As DNA, the CDR3 is TGTGCCAGCAGCGTAGAGGGCAGGGGTAATTCACCCCTCCACTTT.

The chain couples TRBV28 to TRBJ2-3, with D perhaps matching TRBD2 (5 bases). The V end lost 2 bases, the J end lost 4 bases, and 16 bases lay between the germline ends. CDR1 is MDHEN, CDR2 SYDVKM, per germline. The CDR3 has 16 residues. CDR3 region: CASSLAGAVWPDTQYF. The CDR3 DNA follows: TGTGCCAGCAGTTTAGCAGGAGCGGTATGGCCAGATACGCAGTATTTT.

The chain uses TRBV28 and TRBJ1-5; a possible D gene is TRBD1 (5 bases). The V end lost 2 bases, the J end lost 4 bases, and 15 bases lay between the germline ends. The length of the CDR3 is 16 residues. Per germline, CDR1 MDHEN and CDR2 SYDVKM. The CDR3 nucleotides are TGTGCCAGCAGTTTACAAGGGGCTAGGATTAATCAGCCCCAGCATTTT. It yields the protein CASSLQGARINQPQHF.

The chain recombines TRBV12-3 or TRBV12-4 with TRBJ1-5; D perhaps matches TRBD1 (6 bases). This CDR3 comprises 12 residues. Trimming took off 6 bases at V and 6 bases at J, with 9 bases between the two ends. The chain's CDR3 is CASSPRGQPQHF. DNA for the CDR3: TGTGCCAGCAGCCCCAGGGGTCAGCCCCAGCATTTT.

This chain uses TRBV10-3 with TRBJ2-5; 10 nucleotides line up with TRBD1. With V trimmed by 10 bases and J by 4 bases, 9 bases remained unmatched. Looked up from germline, CDR1 is ENHRY and CDR2 is SYGVKD. This CDR3 spans 14 amino acids. The CDR3 DNA reads TGTGCCAGCCGACCGACAGGGGGCGCAGAGACCCAGTACTTC. It is translated as CASRPTGGAETQYF.

The rearrangement joins TRBV28 to TRBJ2-2, with D maybe TRBD1 (6 bases). The CDR3 sequence is 14 residues long. Trimming cost V 8 bases and J 1 base, with 11 bases left between them. The germline V gene has CDR1 MDHEN and CDR2 SYDVKM. CDR3 residues: CASGQQGNTGELFF. CDR3 DNA: TGTGCCAGCGGACAACAGGGGAACACCGGGGAGCTGTTTTTT.

The CDR3 is CASTLTGALAKNIQYF. The CDR3 bases are TGTGCCAGCACCCTAACAGGGGCCTTAGCCAAAAACATTCAGTACTTC. The genes are TRBV7-2 and TRBJ2-4, with 7 bases identical to TRBD1. Germline V gene sequence: CDR1 SGHTA, CDR2 FQGNSA. The trim removed 7 bases at V and 0 bases at J, leaving 9 bases unmatched. The CDR3 length is 16 residues.

The table lists this clone with a few counts. V is TRBV9 and J is TRBJ2-2, with 14 bases matching TRBD2. Germline V gene sequence: CDR1 SGDLS, CDR2 YYNGEE. CDR3 size: 17 residues. Trimming at V came to 5 bases and at J to 5 bases, leaving 8 bases not matched to a gene. CDR3 nucleotides: TGTGCCAGCAGTTGGGGACTAGCGGGAGTACAGACCGGGGAGCTGTTTTTT. This gives the protein CASSWGLAGVQTGELFF.

V is TRBV7-9 and J is TRBJ2-3; TRBD2 matches at 10 bases. J was trimmed by 3 bases and V by 5 bases; bases with no gene match: 5. Looked up from germline, CDR1 is SEHNR and CDR2 is FQNEAQ (reference sequence). This CDR3 contains 15 residues. The CDR3 DNA reads as TGTGCCAGCAGCCTATTGACTAGCGGGACAGATACGCAGTATTTT. It codes for CASSLLTSGTDTQYF. Supplemented by reference TRBV7-9 and TRBJ2-3, the full variable domain reads DTGVSQNPRHKITKRGQNVTFRCDPISEHNRLYWYRQTLGQGPEFLTYFQNEAQLEKSRLLSDRFSAERPKGSFSTLEIQRTEQGDSAMYLCASSLLTSGTDTQYFGPGTRLTVL.

The rearrangement joins TRBV18 to TRBJ2-1, with TRBD1 identical over 10 bases. This CDR3 spans 17 amino acids. The V gene's germline CDR1 is KGHSH and CDR2 LQKENI. V dropped 3 bases and J dropped 4; count of bases not matched to a gene: 9. The CDR3 sequence is CASSPRIRDRGYNEQFF. The CDR3 region has the DNA TGTGCCAGCTCACCCAGGATACGGGACAGGGGATACAATGAGCAGTTCTTC. Using reference TRBV18 and TRBJ2-1 for the parts outside the CDR3, the full variable domain is NAGVMQNPRHLVRRRGQEARLRCSPMKGHSHVYWYRQLPEEGLKFMVYLQKENIIDESGMPKERFSAEFPKEGPSILRIQQVVRGDSAAYFCASSPRIRDRGYNEQFFGPGTRLTVL.

J is TRBJ1-2 and V is TRBV19; D gene unclear. Germline V lookup: CDR1 LNHDA, CDR2 SQIVND (reference sequence). V was trimmed by 5 bases and J by 9 bases, leaving 16 bases between them. The CDR3 covers 13 residues. CDR3 in amino acids: CASSGPGRGSYTF. In nucleotides, the CDR3 is TGTGCCAGTAGTGGCCCCGGACGGGGAAGCTACACCTTC.

V is TRBV12-3 or TRBV12-4 and J is TRBJ1-5; D remains unclear. The V end lost 3 bases, the J end lost 5 bases, and 5 bases lay between the germline ends. The CDR3 length is 12 residues. CDR3 sequence reads: CASSFSDQPQHF. DNA of the CDR3: TGTGCCAGCAGTTTTTCTGATCAGCCCCAGCATTTT.

V is TRBV27 and J is TRBJ2-7, with TRBD2 matching over 7 bases. Germline V gene lookup returns CDR1 MNHEY and CDR2 SMNVEV (reference sequence). The CDR3 consists of 15 residues. Trimming took 10 bases from V and 8 from J; bases not matched to a gene: 20. CDR3 nucleotide sequence: TGTGCCACCAGAGAATTAGCGGGCCAAACTGCTAAGCAGTACTTC. It yields the protein CATRELAGQTAKQYF.

This chain uses TRBV30 with TRBJ1-3; maybe TRBD1 (6 bases). There are 15 residues in the CDR3. Trimming left V 0 bases short and J 3 bases short, with 12 bases between. Germline values: CDR1 GTSNPN, CDR2 SVGIG (reference sequence). The CDR3 nucleotides read TGTGCCTGGAGTGTACCCAGGGGCTTTGGAAACACCATATATTTT. The encoded protein is CAWSVPRGFGNTIYF. The variable domain in full, completed from reference TRBV30 and TRBJ1-3, reads SQTIHQWPATLVQPVGSPLSLECTVEGTSNPNLYWYRQAAGRGLQLLFYSVGIGQISSEVPQNLSASRPQDRQFILSSKKLLLSDSGFYLCAWSVPRGFGNTIYFGEGSWLTVV.

This chain connects TRBV12-5 to TRBJ2-1; 10 positions match TRBD2. The V and J ends lost 6 bases and 9 bases, in that order; junction bases with no gene match: 8. This CDR3 is 14 amino acids long. Germline assignment: CDR1 LGHNT and CDR2 FRNRAP. CDR3 protein: CASGKREGRGEQFF. DNA of the CDR3: TGTGCTAGTGGCAAGCGGGAGGGCCGTGGTGAGCAGTTCTTC.

The CDR3 sequence is CASSDERGIEETQYF. The CDR3 DNA follows: TGTGCCAGCAGTGATGAACGGGGAATAGAAGAGACCCAGTACTTC. The V and J genes are TRBV28 and TRBJ2-5; TRBD2 is a possible D gene (5 bases). The V gene lost 5 bases and the J gene lost 3 bases, with 16 bases spanning the gap. This CDR3 has 15 amino acids. CDR1 MDHEN and CDR2 SYDVKM come from the germline V gene.

The chain links TRBV28 to TRBJ2-1; 9 bases map to TRBD2. Germline-derived CDR1 and CDR2 are MDHEN and SYDVKM. CDR3 size: 17 residues. Trimming at V came to 5 bases and at J to 3 bases, leaving 11 bases not matched to a gene. CDR3 loop: CASSPTAGGPIYNEQFF. DNA for the CDR3: TGTGCCAGCAGTCCCACGGCGGGGGGGCCTATCTACAATGAGCAGTTCTTC.

The rearrangement uses TRBV5-1 and TRBJ2-2, with 16 bases matching TRBD2. The CDR3 consists of 17 residues. The germline V gene encodes CDR1 SGHRS and CDR2 YFSETQ. Trimming cost V 4 bases and J 4 bases; bases outside gene matches: 4. DNA of the CDR3: TGCGCCAGCAGCCCCGGGACTAGCGGGAGGGTCACCGGGGAGCTGTTTTTT. It encodes CASSPGTSGRVTGELFF.

This clone was recorded only once. The chain employs TRBV5-4 and TRBJ2-3; 12 nucleotides line up with TRBD1. V gave up 0 bases and J gave up 7 bases; unmatched junction bases: 3. The germline gives CDR1 SGHNT, CDR2 YYREEE (reference sequence). This CDR3 is 15 amino acids long. The CDR3 reads CASSLGDRGRNTQYF. In DNA, the CDR3 is TGTGCCAGCAGCTTGGGGGACAGGGGGCGGAATACGCAGTATTTT.

The rearrangement joins TRBV29-1 to TRBJ2-7; D gene uncertain. The germline V and J ends were trimmed by 1 base and 0 bases, with 7 bases remaining between them. The CDR3 contains 13 residues. Germline lookup yields CDR1 SQVTM and CDR2 ANQGSEA. CDR3 protein: CSVEVAGSYEQYF. The CDR3 DNA reads as TGCAGCGTTGAAGTCGCAGGCTCCTACGAGCAGTACTTC.